Listed below are T cell receptor beta chains from one sample, sequenced in a study of T cells after posttransplantation cyclophosphamide. TCRdb's copy holds only in-frame clones and misses some; the assay was immunoSEQ multiplex PCR. In the table there are some 27,000 clones, about nine tenths of which are singletons. Sequencing was carried out using PBMCs. The receptors stem from a man aged 45 to 65. The CDR3 runs from the conserved cysteine through the conserved F or W. A D gene is named only where the DNA matches it firmly. Expanded clones are given a class, and other clones once, few, many or no size at all.

NA,16,TRBV9,TRBD2,TRBJ2-3,CASSVGSSGSADTQYF,TGTGCCAGCAGCGTAGGTAGTAGCGGGAGCGCAGATACGCAGTATTTT
NA,12,TRBV27,NA,TRBJ2-1,CASSPAYNEQFF,TGTGCCAGCAGTCCAGCCTACAATGAGCAGTTCTTC
NA,13,TRBV5-6,NA,TRBJ2-1,CASSLVSVRGEFF,NA
NA,15,TRBV6-1,NA,TRBJ1-4,CASSEGPGTNEKLFF,TGTGCCAGCAGTGAAGGGCCAGGAACTAATGAAAAACTGTTTTTT
NA,13,TRBV6-1,NA,TRBJ2-1,CASSPSWEDEQFF,TGTGCCAGCAGCCCCTCTTGGGAGGATGAGCAGTTCTTC
NA,16,TRBV4-3,NA,TRBJ2-6,CASSQDGGAGANVLTF,TGCGCCAGCAGCCAAGATGGCGGCGCTGGGGCCAACGTCCTGACTTTC
NA,16,TRBV10-2,TRBD1,TRBJ2-4,CASSESQGVAKNIQYF,TGCGCCAGCAGTGAGTCCCAGGGGGTAGCCAAAAACATTCAGTACTTC
NA,12,TRBV2,NA,TRBJ1-2,CASSGQDYGYTF,TGTGCCAGCAGTGGGCAGGACTATGGCTACACCTTC
NA,17,TRBV7-9,NA,TRBJ1-4,CASSETRLMRANEKLFF,TGTGCCAGCAGCGAAACCAGGTTAATGCGTGCTAATGAAAAACTGTTTTTT
NA,14,TRBV6-1,TRBD1,TRBJ1-2,CASRRTGTNYGYTF,TGTGCCAGCAGACGGACAGGGACGAACTATGGCTACACCTTC
NA,14,TRBV7-8,TRBD1,TRBJ1-2,CASREDRGKGGYTF,TGTGCCAGCAGGGAAGACAGGGGGAAGGGGGGCTACACCTTC
NA,11,TRBV6-6,NA,TRBJ2-5,CASIQAQTQYF,TGTGCCAGCATACAGGCGCAGACCCAGTACTTC
NA,16,TRBV19,TRBD1,TRBJ1-2,CASSFSPRTGTYGYTF,TGTGCCAGTAGTTTTTCACCCCGGACAGGGACTTATGGCTACACCTTC
NA,14,TRBV19,NA,TRBJ1-1,CASSPGTTVREAFF,TGTGCCAGTAGTCCCGGGACAACAGTTAGGGAAGCTTTCTTT
NA,14,TRBV7-3,NA,TRBJ1-1,CASSLTRGDTEAFF,TGTGCCAGCAGCTTAACTCGGGGGGACACTGAAGCTTTCTTT
once,16,TRBV6-5,TRBD2,TRBJ2-2,CASSYGLAVNTGELFF,TGTGCCAGCAGTTACGGTCTAGCGGTTAACACCGGGGAGCTGTTTTTT
NA,15,TRBV19,NA,TRBJ1-6,CASSSPLLPRAPLHF,TGTGCCAGTAGTAGTCCTCTCCTTCCACGCGCACCCCTCCACTTT
NA,11,TRBV4-1,NA,TRBJ2-5,CASSHGSGQYF,TGCGCCAGCAGCCATGGTTCGGGCCAGTACTTC
NA,14,TRBV5-1,NA,TRBJ2-7,CASSPYDSVYEQYF,TGCGCCAGCAGCCCGTATGACTCCGTTTACGAGCAGTACTTC
once,19,TRBV5-6,NA,TRBJ1-2,CASKQQKGATASYNYGYTF,TGTGCCAGCAAACAGCAGAAGGGTGCGACAGCCTCATATAACTATGGCTACACCTTC
NA,15,TRBV5-1,NA,TRBJ1-2,CASSPTGLFYYGYTF,TGCGCCAGCAGCCCGACAGGATTGTTTTACTATGGCTACACCTTC
NA,14,TRBV19,NA,TRBJ2-1,CASSIGSSYNEQFF,TGTGCCAGTAGTATCGGGAGCTCCTACAATGAGCAGTTCTTC
NA,15,TRBV28,NA,TRBJ2-1,CASSGGAAPNNEQFF,TGTGCCAGCAGTGGAGGGGCGGCACCAAACAATGAGCAGTTCTTC
NA,13,TRBV5-1,NA,TRBJ2-5,CASSLVPTGTQYF,TGCGCCAGCAGCTTGGTCCCCACCGGGACCCAGTACTTC
few,15,TRBV28,NA,TRBJ1-5,CASTPLDRDNQPQHF,TGTGCCAGCACCCCACTTGACAGAGACAATCAGCCCCAGCATTTT
NA,13,TRBV6-1,NA,TRBJ1-1,CASRKQENTEAFF,TGTGCCAGCAGGAAACAGGAGAACACTGAAGCTTTCTTT
NA,14,TRBV11-2,NA,TRBJ2-5,CASSYRSGFETQYF,TGTGCCAGCAGCTACCGGTCCGGGTTTGAGACCCAGTACTTC
NA,14,TRBV11-2,NA,TRBJ2-7,CASSLNRAAYEQYF,TGTGCCAGCAGCTTAAACAGGGCCGCCTACGAGCAGTACTTC
NA,13,TRBV11-2,NA,TRBJ2-3,CASSLDRGDTQYF,TGTGCCAGCAGCTTAGACAGGGGAGATACGCAGTATTTT
NA,14,TRBV7-8,NA,TRBJ2-5,CASSLDIRQQTQYF,TGTGCCAGCAGCTTAGATATCCGACAACAGACCCAGTACTTC
NA,14,TRBV7-6,NA,TRBJ1-1,CASSGIGDNTEAFF,TGTGCCAGCAGCGGAATAGGGGATAACACTGAAGCTTTCTTT
NA,16,TRBV4-1,TRBD1,TRBJ1-4,CASSQEWGTVNEKLFF,TGCGCCAGCAGCCAAGAATGGGGGACAGTTAATGAAAAACTGTTTTTT
NA,14,TRBV11-3,NA,TRBJ1-4,CASSSFATNEKLFF,TGTGCCAGCAGCTCTTTTGCAACTAATGAAAAACTGTTTTTT
NA,16,TRBV5-6,NA,TRBJ1-5,CASSLNGQSHYQPQHF,TGTGCCAGCAGCTTGAACGGACAGTCACACTATCAGCCCCAGCATTTT
NA,15,TRBV9,TRBD1,TRBJ1-4,CASSGTGTGNEKLFF,TGTGCCAGCAGCGGTACCGGGACAGGGAATGAAAAACTGTTTTTT
NA,14,TRBV27,NA,TRBJ1-1,CASSLSAGGTEAFF,TGTGCCAGCAGTTTATCCGCAGGAGGGACTGAAGCTTTCTTT
NA,18,TRBV30,TRBD1,TRBJ1-5,CAWSTQFYRTGGPQPQHF,TGTGCCTGGAGTACCCAATTCTATAGGACAGGGGGCCCTCAGCCCCAGCATTTT
NA,12,TRBV28,TRBD1,TRBJ2-3,CASIKGGQGQYF,TGTGCCAGCATCAAGGGGGGACAGGGGCAGTATTTT
NA,15,TRBV2,NA,TRBJ1-3,CASSEASGYGNTIYF,TGTGCCAGCAGTGAAGCCTCAGGGTACGGAAACACCATATATTTT
once,15,TRBV4-2,TRBD1,TRBJ2-7,CASTLDPGGAYEQYF,TGTGCCAGCACCCTGGACCCAGGGGGCGCGTACGAGCAGTACTTC
NA,12,TRBV30,NA,TRBJ1-2,CAWSKGLGGYTF,TGTGCCTGGTCCAAGGGGCTAGGTGGCTACACCTTC
NA,18,TRBV10-1,TRBD2,TRBJ2-7,CASSAVGLAGVPPYEQYF,TGCGCCAGCAGTGCTGTGGGACTAGCGGGGGTTCCACCCTACGAGCAGTACTTC
NA,16,TRBV9,TRBD1,TRBJ1-3,CASSGGQGYSGNTIYF,TGTGCCAGCAGCGGGGGACAGGGCTACTCTGGAAACACCATATATTTT
NA,15,TRBV10-3,NA,TRBJ2-2,CAISQPGGLTGELFF,TGTGCCATCAGTCAACCAGGGGGGCTCACCGGGGAGCTGTTTTTT
NA,14,TRBV6-5,NA,TRBJ1-5,CASSYSRGDQPQHF,TGTGCCAGCAGTTACTCTCGAGGAGATCAGCCCCAGCATTTT
NA,14,TRBV7-2,NA,TRBJ1-6,CASSFRSPDSPLHF,TGTGCCAGCAGCTTTCGGAGTCCGGATTCACCCCTCCACTTT
NA,15,TRBV4-3,TRBD1,TRBJ2-5,CASSQGGQDMKTQYF,TGCGCCAGCAGCCAAGGGGGACAGGACATGAAGACCCAGTACTTC
NA,14,TRBV21-1,NA,TRBJ1-5,CASSRGVFDQPQHF,TGTGCCAGCAGCAGAGGCGTTTTCGATCAGCCCCAGCATTTT
NA,12,TRBV28,NA,TRBJ1-5,CASSSGYQPQHF,TGTGCCAGCAGCTCAGGGTACCAGCCCCAGCATTTT
NA,15,TRBV19,NA,TRBJ2-2,CASSITGLNTGELFF,TGTGCCAGTAGTATTACAGGGCTAAACACCGGGGAGCTGTTTTTT
once,14,TRBV19,TRBD1,TRBJ1-2,CASSGTGLGYGYTF,TGTGCCAGTAGTGGGACAGGGTTGGGCTATGGCTACACCTTC
NA,14,TRBV29-1,TRBD1,TRBJ2-1,CSVRDRGGFNEQFF,TGCAGCGTCCGGGACAGGGGAGGTTTTAATGAGCAGTTCTTC
few,14,TRBV5-1,TRBD1,TRBJ1-4,CASSLQGLEEKLFF,TGCGCCAGCAGCTTACAGGGGTTGGAAGAAAAACTGTTTTTT
NA,14,TRBV10-3,TRBD1,TRBJ1-6,CAISLDRAKVPLHF,TGTGCCATCAGTCTCGACAGGGCCAAAGTACCCCTCCACTTT
NA,16,TRBV5-1,TRBD1,TRBJ1-1,CASNGGTGLSSTEAFF,TGCGCCAGCAACGGTGGGACAGGGCTTTCGAGCACTGAAGCTTTCTTT
NA,17,TRBV9,NA,TRBJ2-3,CASSVGVIGGNTDTQYF,TGTGCCAGCAGCGTCGGGGTGATCGGCGGTAACACAGATACGCAGTATTTT
NA,13,TRBV29-1,TRBD1,TRBJ2-7,CSVGDRATYEQYF,TGCAGCGTTGGGGACAGGGCTACCTACGAGCAGTACTTC